This record covers a single T cell receptor beta chain. The antigen is not known. The sample originates from a study of T cell repertoires in aging, cancer and after chemotherapy. About the research overall: Six age groups, ranging from 30 or younger to 70 or older, included the donors.

Whole-study results and caveats: In each cancer cohort, median generation probability increased across chemotherapy, suggesting thymic output rebounded. Untreated cancer patients had significantly lower blood TCR diversity than age-matched healthy donors.

This CDR3 has 15 amino acids. Losses at the gene ends were 4 bases for V and 6 bases for J; bases not matched to a gene: 8. CDR1 is MNHEY, CDR2 SVGAGI, per germline. TRB rearrangements spanning V, D and J were amplified using mixed TRB-A/B primers. TCRdb re-derived calls from the multiplex PCR reads in MiXCR, one entry per CDR3 protein. The table has more than 1,500 distinct CDR3 sequences, over 55% seen once; the top ten hold roughly 87%. The template was genomic DNA from peripheral blood, not RNA. The source is a human donor with a blood cancer. Sample: blood. The chain recombines TRBV6-5 with TRBJ2-1, with 8 bases matching TRBD2. CDR3 DNA sequence: TGTGCCAGCAGTTCTCCCAGAGCGGGAGTCAATGAGCAGTTCTTC. This translates into CASSSPRAGVNEQFF.